The sequence of this T cell receptor (beta chain) was determined in a study of blood T cells in healthy people across ages. The CDR3 has 13 amino acids. Germline CDR1 reads MNHEY; CDR2 reads SVGEGT. This clonotype has a handful of counts. With a J-beta primer mix and a sample-barcoded 5' primer, a second PCR ran about 7 to 11 cycles. Every single cDNA molecule received a tag from a template-switch adaptor with 12 random nucleotides. TCRdb re-analysed the 5' RACE reads in MiXCR, keeping a single row per CDR3 protein. This table holds roughly 700,000 distinct CDR3 sequences, 25% found once. These data were likewise used in another study, on T cells of mothers and their children.

The chain combines TRBV6-2 or TRBV6-3 with TRBJ2-5; D unresolved. The end of the DNA is better explained by TRBJ2-7, so the J call may be wrong. The sample taken for sequencing was blood. This receptor was identified in a boy younger than 18 in good health. The CDR3 sequence: CASSDPDSYEQYF. CDR3 sequence (DNA): TGTGCCAGCAGTGATCCTGATTCCTACGAGCAGTACTTC.